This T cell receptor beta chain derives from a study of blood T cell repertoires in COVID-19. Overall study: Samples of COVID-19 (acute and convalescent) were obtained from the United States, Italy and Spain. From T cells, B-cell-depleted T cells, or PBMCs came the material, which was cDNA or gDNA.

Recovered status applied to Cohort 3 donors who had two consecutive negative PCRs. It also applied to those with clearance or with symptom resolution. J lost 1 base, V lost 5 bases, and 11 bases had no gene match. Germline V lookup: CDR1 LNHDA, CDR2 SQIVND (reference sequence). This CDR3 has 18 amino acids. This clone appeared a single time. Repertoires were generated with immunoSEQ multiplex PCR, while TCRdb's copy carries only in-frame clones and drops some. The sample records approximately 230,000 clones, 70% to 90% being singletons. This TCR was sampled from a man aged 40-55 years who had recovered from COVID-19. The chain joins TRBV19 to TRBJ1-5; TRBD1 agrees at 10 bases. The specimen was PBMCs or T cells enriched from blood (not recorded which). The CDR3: CASSLRQGAGVSNQPQHF. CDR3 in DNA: TGTGCCAGTAGTCTTAGACAGGGGGCAGGGGTGAGCAATCAGCCCCAGCATTTT.